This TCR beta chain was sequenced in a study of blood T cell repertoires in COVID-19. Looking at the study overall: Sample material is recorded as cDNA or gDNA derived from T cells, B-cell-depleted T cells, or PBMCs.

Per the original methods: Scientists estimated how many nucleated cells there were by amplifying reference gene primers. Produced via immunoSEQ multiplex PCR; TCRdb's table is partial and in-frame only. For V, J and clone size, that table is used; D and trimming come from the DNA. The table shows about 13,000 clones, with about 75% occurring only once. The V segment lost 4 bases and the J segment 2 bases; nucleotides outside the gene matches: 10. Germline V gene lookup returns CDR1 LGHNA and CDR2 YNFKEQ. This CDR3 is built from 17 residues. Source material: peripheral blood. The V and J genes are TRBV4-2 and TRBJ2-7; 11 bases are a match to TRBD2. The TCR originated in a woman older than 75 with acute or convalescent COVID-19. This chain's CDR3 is CASSPTHSGGAAYEQYF. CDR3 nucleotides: TGTGCCAGCAGCCCCACCCATAGCGGGGGGGCCGCCTACGAGCAGTACTTC.